This T cell receptor beta chain was obtained from a study of T cells in Graves' hyperthyroidism and ophthalmopathy. Study summary: The authors collected peripheral blood at initial diagnosis, before any treatment.

What was amplified from RNA transcripts were TCR beta CDR3 regions. In the first-round RT-PCR of the TCR CDR3, the HTBI primer set was used. TCRdb called the multiplex PCR reads again in MiXCR, with one record for every CDR3 protein. This repertoire shows a few hundred thousand distinct CDR3 sequences, approximately 15% found once; its top ten account for 32%. Germline-derived CDR1 and CDR2 are LNHDA and SQIVND (reference sequence). This CDR3 contains 16 residues. Trimming cost V 3 bases and J 0 bases, with 11 bases left between them. This clonotype was counted only a few times. The chain couples TRBV19 to TRBJ2-2; no reliable D call. This TCR was sampled from a woman in her twenties or thirties with Graves' hyperthyroidism. Sequenced: blood. CDR3 region: CASSIGYQTNTGELFF. DNA of the CDR3: TGTGCCAGTAGTATCGGGTACCAAACGAACACCGGGGAGCTGTTTTTT. The variable domain in full, completed from reference TRBV19 and TRBJ2-2, reads DGGITQSPKYLFRKEGQNVTLSCEQNLNHDAMYWYRQDPGQGLRLIYYSQIVNDFQKGDIAEGYSVSREKKESFPLTVTSAQKNPTAFYLCASSIGYQTNTGELFFGEGSRLTVL.